The present entry profiles one T cell receptor beta chain with its context. Antigen specificity is unknown. The same CDR3 can be traced to other DNA sequences in this sample. V dropped 3 bases and J dropped 5 bases, with 1 base sitting between them. Germline CDR1 MNHNS, CDR2 SASEGT. CDR3 size: 10 residues. This sample was taken from a study of shared clonotypes between healthy human individuals. Study in general: The cohort had two women and a few men, ages 18 to 49. Whole-study findings and limits: Relative to memory subsets, naive subsets generally showed larger estimated richness. Several donors showed sharing of 4.5% to 6% of naive CD4 clonotypes.

Original processing notes: ImmunoSEQ only sent back junction sequences with no quality scores, so filtering was done differently. This table comes from immunoSEQ multiplex PCR, and its TCRdb copy is limited to in-frame clones, with some not included. That table gives V, J and clone size, and the DNA gave D and trimming. The sample shows approximately 2.4 million clones, around 95% of them seen only once. Input material: naive CD4+ T cells sorted from blood. Subset noted: CD45RA+ positively selected. The chain links TRBV6-1 to TRBJ1-2; no reliable D call. This receptor was obtained from a man between 18 and 29 years old in good health. CDR3 in amino acids: CASSEYGYTF. CDR3 DNA: TGTGCCAGCAGTGAGTATGGCTACACCTTC.